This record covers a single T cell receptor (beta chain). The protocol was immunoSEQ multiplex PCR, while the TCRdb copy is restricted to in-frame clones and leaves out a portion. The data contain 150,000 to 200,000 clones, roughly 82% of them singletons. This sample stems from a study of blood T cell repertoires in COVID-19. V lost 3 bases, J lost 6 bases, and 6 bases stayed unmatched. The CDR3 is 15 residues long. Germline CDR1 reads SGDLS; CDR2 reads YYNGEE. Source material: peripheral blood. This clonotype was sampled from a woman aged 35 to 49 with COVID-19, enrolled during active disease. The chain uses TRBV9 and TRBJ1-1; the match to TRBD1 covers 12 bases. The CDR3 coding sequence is TGTGCCAGCAGCGGGAGGGACAGGGGGCTCTCTGAAGCTTTCTTT. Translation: CASSGRDRGLSEAFF.